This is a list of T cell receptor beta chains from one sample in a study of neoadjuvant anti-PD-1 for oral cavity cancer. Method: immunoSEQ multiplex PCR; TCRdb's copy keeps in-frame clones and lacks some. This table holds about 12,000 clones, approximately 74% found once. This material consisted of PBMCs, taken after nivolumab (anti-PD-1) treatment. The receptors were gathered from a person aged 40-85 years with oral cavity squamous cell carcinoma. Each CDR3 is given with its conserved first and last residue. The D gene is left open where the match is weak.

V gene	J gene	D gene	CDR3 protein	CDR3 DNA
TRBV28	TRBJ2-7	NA	CASSPAHTRGVEQYF	TGTGCCAGCAGTCCGGCACATACAAGGGGGGTCGAGCAGTACTTC
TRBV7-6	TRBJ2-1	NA	CASSVSSGEQFF	TGTGCCAGCAGCGTTTCCTCCGGTGAGCAGTTCTTC
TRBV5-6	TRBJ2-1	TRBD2	CASSLVGSSRLAEFF	TGTGCCAGCAGCTTGGTAGGGTCCTCCCGACTAGCCGAGTTCTTC
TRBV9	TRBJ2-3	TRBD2	CASSGSSGRGTDTQYF	TGTGCCAGCAGCGGATCTAGCGGGAGAGGCACAGATACGCAGTATTTT
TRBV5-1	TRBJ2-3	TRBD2	CASSLAGGRADTQYF	TGCGCCAGCAGCTTAGCGGGAGGGCGGGCAGATACGCAGTATTTT
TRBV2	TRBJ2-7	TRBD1	CASSETGTGTYEQYF	TGTGCCAGCAGTGAGACCGGGACAGGGACCTACGAGCAGTACTTC
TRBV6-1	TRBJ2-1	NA	CASSERSDPYNEQFF	TGTGCCAGCAGTGAACGGTCAGACCCCTACAATGAGCAGTTCTTC
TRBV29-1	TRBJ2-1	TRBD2	CSVEDPGIWASGSDEQFF	TGCAGCGTTGAAGATCCCGGGATTTGGGCTAGCGGGAGCGATGAGCAGTTCTTC
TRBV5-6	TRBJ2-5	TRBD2	CASSFRLAGKETQYF	TGTGCCAGCAGCTTCCGACTAGCGGGGAAAGAGACCCAGTACTTC
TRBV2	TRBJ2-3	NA	CASSEAWGGDTQYF	TGTGCCAGCAGTGAAGCGTGGGGGGGCGATACGCAGTATTTT